The text below deals with one TCR beta chain. Antigen: not known. These data originate in a study of cytomegalovirus exposure and HLA in healthy donors. Study at large: The approximately 110 validation repertoires used a platform that matched the one used for the 666 first-cohort repertoires, as a later analysis reported. Study observations and caveats: The listing of 150 to 200 TCR beta chains classed them as cytomegalovirus-associated. TCR sequences were mostly rare, though some public TCRs occurred in many donors. Reportedly, diagnosis of cytomegalovirus status by the classifier showed high specificity and sensitivity.

Produced via immunoSEQ multiplex PCR; TCRdb's table is partial and in-frame only. The data show approximately 220,000 clones, under 95% seen once. Germline V lookup: CDR1 SGHRS, CDR2 YFSETQ. Trimming took off 6 bases at V and 4 bases at J, with 11 bases between the two ends. CDR3 length: 14 residues. The TCR was taken from a woman younger than 30 in good health and CMV-seronegative. The V gene is TRBV5-1, the J gene TRBJ2-6, with D possibly matching TRBD1 (5 bases). Sample: PBMCs. CDR3 protein: CASTQGTGANVLTF. DNA of the CDR3: TGCGCCAGCACGCAGGGAACCGGGGCCAACGTCCTGACTTTC.